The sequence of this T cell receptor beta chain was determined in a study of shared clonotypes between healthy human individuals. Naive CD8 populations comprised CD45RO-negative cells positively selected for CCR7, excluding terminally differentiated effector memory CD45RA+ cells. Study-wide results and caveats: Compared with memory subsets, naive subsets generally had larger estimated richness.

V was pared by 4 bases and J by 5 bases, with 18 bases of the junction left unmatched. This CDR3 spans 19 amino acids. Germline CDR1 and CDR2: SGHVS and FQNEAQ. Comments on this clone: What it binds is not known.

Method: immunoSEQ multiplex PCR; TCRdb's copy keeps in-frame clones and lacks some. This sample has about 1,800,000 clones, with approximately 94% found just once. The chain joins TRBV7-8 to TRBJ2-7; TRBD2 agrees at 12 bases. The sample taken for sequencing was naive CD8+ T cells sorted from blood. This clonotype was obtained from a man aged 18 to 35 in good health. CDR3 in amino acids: CASSSRLAGEEVPPHEQYF. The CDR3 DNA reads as TGTGCCAGCAGCTCACGACTAGCGGGAGAAGAGGTACCCCCACACGAGCAGTACTTC.